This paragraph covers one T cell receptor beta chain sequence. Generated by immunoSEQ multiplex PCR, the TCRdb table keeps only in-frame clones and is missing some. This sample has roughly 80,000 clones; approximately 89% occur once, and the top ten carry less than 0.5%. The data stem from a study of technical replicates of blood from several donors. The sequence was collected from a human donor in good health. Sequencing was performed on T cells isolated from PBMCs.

The DNA for the CDR3 is TGTGCCAGTACTCCCCTAGGGGTTTACACTGAAGCTTTCTTT. Translating it yields CASTPLGVYTEAFF. The chain combines TRBV19 with TRBJ1-1; D is possibly TRBD1 (5 bases). The germline V gene encodes CDR1 LNHDA and CDR2 SQIVND (reference sequence). V lost 7 bases and J lost 3, with 15 bases in between. This CDR3 spans 14 amino acids.